Listed below are T cell receptor beta chains from one sample, sequenced in a study of T-cell memory formation after mild COVID-19. In TCRdb, the 5' RACE reads were re-called with MiXCR into one record per CDR3 protein. This sample has about 250,000 distinct CDR3 sequences, with approximately 15% found just once. The sequencing sample was made of PBMCs or a T cell subset sorted from them (not recorded which). All receptors come from an adult woman who had mild COVID-19 (a few samples of this study predate the infection). Cell type and time point are not known. The CDR3 runs from the conserved cysteine through the conserved F or W. The D gene is left open where the match is weak. Some rows mark clone size as missing; the rest say once, few, many or name a class of expanded clone.

>.|TRBJ1-1|many|TRBV25-1
CASSEGGGTLNTEAFF
TGTGCCAGCAGTGAAGGGGGGGGCACCCTGAACACTGAAGCTTTCTTT
>.|TRBJ1-1|few|TRBV20-1
CSARVRIMNTEAFF
TGCAGTGCTAGAGTCCGTATTATGAACACTGAAGCTTTCTTT
>.|TRBJ1-1|.|TRBV3-1
CASSQPPGEAFF
TGTGCCAGCAGCCAACCGCCGGGAGAAGCTTTCTTT
>.|TRBJ1-4|.|TRBV20-1
CSARESGEDVRVAWELFF
TGCAGTGCTAGAGAGAGCGGGGAAGACGTGAGGGTTGCGTGGGAACTGTTTTTT
>TRBD1|TRBJ1-1|.|TRBV27
CASSRRQGGDITPEAFF
TGTGCCAGCAGTAGAAGACAGGGAGGAGACATCACTCCTGAAGCTTTCTTT
>.|TRBJ2-2|.|TRBV7-9
CASNTGRTGELFF
TGTGCCAGCAACACAGGACGCACCGGGGAGCTGTTTTTT
>TRBD1|TRBJ1-1|.|TRBV2
CASSDQGAVSEAFF
TGTGCCAGCAGTGACCAGGGGGCTGTGTCTGAAGCTTTCTTT
>TRBD2|TRBJ2-7|.|TRBV5-5
CASSLFRLAGEPRQYEQYF
TGTGCCAGCAGCTTGTTCAGGCTAGCGGGAGAGCCCCGCCAGTACGAGCAGTACTTC
>TRBD1|TRBJ2-2|.|TRBV11-2
CASSLQRQGQAGELFF
TGTGCCAGCAGCCTTCAACGACAGGGGCAAGCCGGGGAGCTGTTTTTT
>TRBD1|TRBJ2-5|few|TRBV15
CATSRERRAAGGETQYF
TGTGCCACCAGCAGAGAACGCCGGGCCGCAGGGGGCGAGACCCAGTACTTC
>.|TRBJ2-7|.|TRBV7-2
CASSLEHNAYEQYF
TGTGCCAGCAGCTTAGAACACAATGCCTACGAGCAGTACTTC
>.|TRBJ2-5|.|TRBV20-1
CSAREPVSQETQYF
TGCAGTGCTAGAGAACCCGTAAGCCAAGAGACCCAGTACTTC
>TRBD1|TRBJ1-5|few|TRBV5-1
CASSLGQGWAQPQHF
TGCGCCAGCAGTTTGGGACAGGGATGGGCTCAGCCCCAGCATTTT
>TRBD2|TRBJ2-1|many|TRBV5-1
CASSLAPSGGYNEQFF
TGCGCCAGCAGCTTGGCTCCTAGCGGGGGATACAATGAGCAGTTCTTC
>TRBD2|TRBJ2-5|few|TRBV5-5
CASSLRLAGGPGQETQYF
TGTGCCAGCAGCTTGCGGCTAGCGGGAGGGCCCGGGCAAGAGACCCAGTACTTC
>.|TRBJ1-2|few|TRBV30
CAWRAQRLYGYTF
TGTGCCTGGAGGGCACAGCGGCTCTATGGCTACACCTTC
>.|TRBJ2-7|few|TRBV15
CAAGWGYEQYF
TGTGCCGCAGGCTGGGGATACGAGCAGTACTTC
>.|TRBJ1-2|.|TRBV12-3/TRBV12-4
CASSSGEDYGYTF
TGTGCCAGCAGCTCCGGGGAGGACTATGGCTACACCTTC
>.|TRBJ1-1|few|TRBV7-9
CASSFPRGREMNTEAFF
TGTGCCAGCAGCTTTCCGCGGGGACGGGAGATGAACACTGAAGCTTTCTTT
>TRBD2|TRBJ2-1|.|TRBV4-2
CASSPEVDSGSNEQFF
TGTGCCAGCAGCCCAGAGGTAGATAGCGGGAGCAATGAGCAGTTCTTC
>.|TRBJ2-3|many|TRBV5-1
CASSLSTDTQYF
TGTGCCAGCAGCCTGAGCACAGATACGCAGTATTTT
>.|TRBJ2-7|many|TRBV29-1
CSVLDGYEQYF
TGCAGCGTCCTGGACGGCTACGAGCAGTACTTC
>.|TRBJ1-2|few|TRBV15
CATSRHPGRGPPGYTF
TGTGCCACCAGCAGACATCCGGGACGCGGTCCACCGGGCTACACCTTC
>.|TRBJ2-3|.|TRBV5-1
CASSLDAGAHTDTQYF
TGCGCCAGCAGCTTGGATGCGGGGGCCCACACAGATACGCAGTATTTT
>TRBD2|TRBJ2-1|.|TRBV20-1
CSARDLSGGAYNEQFF
TGCAGTGCTAGAGATCTGAGCGGGGGGGCCTACAATGAGCAGTTCTTC
>.|TRBJ1-4|few|TRBV7-9
CASGSANEKLFF
TGTGCCAGCGGGTCAGCTAATGAAAAACTGTTTTTT
>TRBD1|TRBJ2-7|.|TRBV5-1
CASSHSTGGLGEQYF
TGCGCCAGCAGCCACTCGACAGGGGGCTTAGGCGAGCAGTACTTC
>.|TRBJ2-5|.|TRBV9
CASSAVGGRGETQYF
TGTGCCAGCAGCGCCGTGGGGGGGCGCGGAGAGACCCAGTACTTC
>.|TRBJ2-7|.|TRBV12-3/TRBV12-4
CASSEPHRARRYEQYF
TGTGCCAGCAGCGAACCCCACAGGGCTCGAAGATACGAGCAGTACTTC
>.|TRBJ1-2|many|TRBV14
CASSQVLHYGYTF
TGTGCCAGCAGCCAAGTTTTGCACTATGGCTACACCTTC
>.|TRBJ2-2|many|TRBV7-6
CASSLDSLPNTGELFF
TGTGCCAGCAGCCTCGACAGCCTACCGAACACCGGGGAGCTGTTTTTT
>TRBD1|TRBJ2-3|few|TRBV29-1
CSVDRQGIGIDTQYF
TGCAGCGTTGACCGACAGGGAATCGGGATCGATACGCAGTATTTT
>.|TRBJ2-5|few|TRBV7-3
CASSQGVRETQYF
TGTGCCAGCAGCCAAGGGGTCCGGGAGACCCAGTACTTC
>.|TRBJ1-1|.|TRBV5-5
CASSWTENTEAFF
TGTGCCAGCAGCTGGACAGAGAACACTGAAGCTTTCTTT
>TRBD2|TRBJ2-7|.|TRBV4-2
CASSEGSGGASYEQYF
TGTGCCAGCAGCGAAGGAAGCGGGGGGGCATCCTACGAGCAGTACTTC
>.|TRBJ2-7|few|TRBV10-3
CATQSDRPQYF
TGTGCCACCCAGTCTGATCGTCCGCAGTACTTC
>TRBD2|TRBJ2-5|many|TRBV20-1
CSASWRGVGETQYF
TGCAGTGCTAGCTGGCGGGGGGTGGGAGAGACCCAGTACTTC
>TRBD1|TRBJ1-1|.|TRBV7-6
CASSLGTGMDTEAFF
TGTGCCAGCAGCTTAGGGACAGGTATGGACACTGAAGCTTTCTTT
>TRBD1|TRBJ1-2|few|TRBV20-1
CSALGGSRTDNYGYTF
TGCAGTGCCCTAGGGGGCTCCCGGACAGATAATTATGGCTACACCTTC
>TRBD2|TRBJ2-3|.|TRBV12-3/TRBV12-4
CASSLLATSTDTQYF
TGTGCCAGCAGCCTACTAGCGACTAGCACAGATACGCAGTATTTT
>TRBD2|TRBJ2-2|many|TRBV29-1
CSVGTSGMNTGELFF
TGCAGCGTTGGGACTAGCGGGATGAACACCGGGGAGCTGTTTTTT
>TRBD2|TRBJ2-7|few|TRBV6-5
CASSYGSGRPYEQYF
TGTGCCAGCAGTTACGGTAGCGGGAGGCCCTACGAGCAGTACTTC
>TRBD2|TRBJ2-1|.|TRBV10-3
CAISGRERGEQFF
TGTGCCATTAGCGGGAGAGAGCGGGGTGAGCAGTTCTTC